Sequencing of this TCR beta chain was carried out in a study of T cells after posttransplantation cyclophosphamide. V dropped 3 bases and J dropped 6 bases, with 18 bases sitting between them. CDR1 SNHLY and CDR2 FYNNEI come from the germline V gene. This CDR3 is built from 15 residues. The naive gate required viable CD3+CD4+ or CD3+CD8+ cells with CCR7+CD45RA+CD45RO-CD95-CD27+CD28+ phenotype. This related bone marrow graft donor gave peripheral blood on the day of marrow donation. General observations from the study: After PTCy, TRB diversity resembled that of CNI/methotrexate controls. Donor-recipient repertoire similarity was low at 1-2 months, rising over year one. Skin or GI-infiltrating T cells shared few TRB sequences with blood.

Profiled with immunoSEQ multiplex PCR; TCRdb holds only in-frame clones, not every one. This table has under 20,000 clones, 90% to 95% appearing once. Comments on this clone: Its antigen is as yet unknown.

Source material: naive CD4+ T cells sorted from blood. The TCR originated in a woman in her forties or fifties in good health and a related stem cell transplant donor. V is TRBV2 and J is TRBJ2-7; maybe TRBD2 (5 bases). Here the CDR3 reads CASSDSGGLAGEQYF. The CDR3 coding sequence is TGTGCCAGCAGTGATTCCGGCGGGTTGGCGGGCGAGCAGTACTTC. Based on the CDR3 plus reference TRBV2 and TRBJ2-7, the full variable domain is EPEVTQTPSHQVTQMGQEVILRCVPISNHLYFYWYRQILGQKVEFLVSFYNNEISEKSEIFDDQFSVERPDGSNFTLKIRSTKLEDSAMYFCASSDSGGLAGEQYFGPGTRLTVT.